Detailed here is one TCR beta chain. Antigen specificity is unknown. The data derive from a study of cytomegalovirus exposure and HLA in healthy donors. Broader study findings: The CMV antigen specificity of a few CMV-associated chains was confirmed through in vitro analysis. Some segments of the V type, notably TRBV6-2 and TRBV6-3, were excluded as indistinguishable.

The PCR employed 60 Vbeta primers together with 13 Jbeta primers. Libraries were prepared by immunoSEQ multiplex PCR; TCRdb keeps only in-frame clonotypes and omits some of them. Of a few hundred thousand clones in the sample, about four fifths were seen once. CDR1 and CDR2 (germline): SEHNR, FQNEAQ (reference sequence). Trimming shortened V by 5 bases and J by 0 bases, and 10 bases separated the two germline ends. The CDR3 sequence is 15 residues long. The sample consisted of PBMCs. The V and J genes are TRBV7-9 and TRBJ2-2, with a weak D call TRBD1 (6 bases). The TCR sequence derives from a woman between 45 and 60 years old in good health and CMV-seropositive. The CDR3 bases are TGTGCCAGCAGCCTCGACAGGACGAACACCGGGGAGCTGTTTTTT. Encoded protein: CASSLDRTNTGELFF.